A single sample is the source of the 17 T cell receptor beta chains below, sequenced in a study of shared clonotypes between healthy human individuals. TCRdb's table, derived via immunoSEQ multiplex PCR, lists solely in-frame clones and lacks some. This table holds more than 400,000 clones, roughly 80% found once. The sample consisted of PBMCs. These receptors were obtained from a woman aged 40-49 years in good health. Some clones in this sample may be carry-over from other donors' samples.

Turning to this clone: A single base is all that separates this from a far larger clone, so a read error is likely. The rearrangement joins TRBV6-5 to TRBJ1-5; D is ambiguous. V lost 2 bases, J lost 4 bases, and 9 bases lay in between. Germline CDR1 is MNHEY and CDR2 is SVGAGI. CDR3 length: 14 residues. CDR3 DNA sequence: TGTGCCAGCAGTTACCTGGGGTGGAATCAGCCCCAGCATTTT. Encoded protein: CASSYLGWNQPQHF.

The chain links TRBV10-3 to TRBJ2-1, with 8 nucleotides matching TRBD2. The CDR3 has 15 residues. The V and J ends lost 8 bases and 8 bases, in that order; junction bases with no gene match: 14. Germline V CDR1 and CDR2: ENHRY, SYGVKD. The CDR3 is CAIARAAGVGDEQFF. CDR3 sequence (DNA): TGTGCCATCGCGAGAGCAGCGGGAGTGGGTGATGAGCAGTTCTTC.

Only one count was recorded for this clone. The V gene is TRBV19, the J gene TRBJ2-7; the D is unclear. CDR1 and CDR2 (germline): LNHDA, SQIVND (reference sequence). This CDR3 has 13 amino acids. Trimming removed 5 bases at V and 3 bases at J, with 11 bases between. The CDR3 spells CASSSLSGYEQYF. The CDR3 DNA is TGTGCCAGTAGTTCCCTCTCAGGCTACGAGCAGTACTTC.

The chain combines TRBV5-1 with TRBJ1-5; D gene uncertain. V lost 4 bases and J lost 0, with 11 bases in between. This CDR3 contains 15 residues. The V gene's germline CDR1 is SGHRS and CDR2 YFSETQ. The chain's CDR3 is CASSREGNSNQPQHF. The CDR3 DNA reads TGCGCCAGCAGCCGGGAAGGGAATAGCAATCAGCCCCAGCATTTT.

This chain links TRBV30 with TRBJ2-5; 9 nucleotides match TRBD1. The J call is in doubt because the DNA end fits TRBJ2-7 better. Germline V gives CDR1 GTSNPN, CDR2 SVGIG (reference sequence). The CDR3 is 13 residues long. The CDR3 DNA sequence: TGTGCCTGCAACAGGGGGCGTCAGTACGAGCAGTACTTC. Protein product: CACNRGRQYEQYF.

The rearrangement links TRBV7-9 to TRBJ2-3; 12 nucleotides line up with TRBD2. In germline, CDR1 is SEHNR, CDR2 FQNEAQ (reference sequence). The CDR3 totals 16 residues. The junction had 7 bases not matched to a gene; V was cut back by 4 bases and J by 5 bases. CDR3 sequence (DNA): TGTGCCAGCAGCTCCTGGACTAGCGGGAAGGGAGATACGCAGTATTTT. Amino acids: CASSSWTSGKGDTQYF.

Details on this clone: This clone may be a read error of a much larger clone one base away. Distinct nucleotide sequences in the sample also encode this CDR3. V is TRBV13 and J is TRBJ2-3; D is undetermined. From germline, CDR1 is PRHDT and CDR2 FYEKMQ (reference sequence). The CDR3 length is 17 residues. DNA of the CDR3: TGTGCTAGCAGCTTAGTGGTCGCGGCAGCACGCACAGATACGCAGTATTTT. Protein sequence: CASSLVVAAARTDTQYF. Filled out from reference TRBV13 and TRBJ2-3, the complete variable domain reads AAGVIQSPRHLIKEKRETATLKCYPIPRHDTVYWYQQGPGQDPQFLISFYEKMQSDKGSIPDRFSAQQFSDYHSELNMSSLELGDSALYFCASSLVVAAARTDTQYFGPGTRLTVL.

The table lists this clone with many counts. The V gene is TRBV6-5, the J gene TRBJ1-1; D is uncertain. Per the germline V gene, CDR1 is MNHEY and CDR2 is SVGAGI. This CDR3 contains 13 residues. The ends were cut back, 7 bases at V and 2 bases at J, with 11 bases in the middle. DNA of the CDR3: TGTGCCAGCAACCCTGCAGGAAACACTGAAGCTTTCTTT. It codes for CASNPAGNTEAFF.

The V gene is TRBV4-3, the J gene TRBJ1-1; TRBD1 matches 10 bases. The CDR3 covers 16 residues. The V segment lost 0 bases and the J segment 1 base; nucleotides outside the gene matches: 2. Germline CDR1 LGHNA, CDR2 YSLEER. The CDR3 DNA reads as TGCGCCAGCAGCCAAGATGGGACAGGGGAGAACACTGAAGCTTTCTTT. It encodes CASSQDGTGENTEAFF.

The chain has TRBV11-2 and TRBJ2-7; D unclear. The length of the CDR3 is 14 residues. CDR1 and CDR2 from the germline V gene are SGHAT and FQNNGV. The ends were cut back, 1 base at V and 2 bases at J, with 9 bases in the middle. CDR3 in amino acids: CASSLGQIAYEQYF. DNA of the CDR3: TGTGCCAGCAGCTTAGGTCAGATAGCCTACGAGCAGTACTTC.

On this clone: This CDR3 is missing its conserved last phenylalanine or tryptophan, likely due to a read error. The chain links TRBV4-3 to TRBJ1-1; TRBD1 is a possible D gene (6 bases). This CDR3 comprises 15 residues. Germline V gives CDR1 LGHNA, CDR2 YSLEER. The CDR3 sequence: CTSSQGNRAGTEAFL. CDR3 sequence (DNA): TGCACCAGCAGCCAAGGTAACAGGGCAGGCACTGAAGCTTTCCTT.

V gene TRBV18 combines with J gene TRBJ2-2; TRBD2 aligns across 9 bases. The CDR3 has 15 residues. The V and J ends lost 5 bases and 7 bases, in that order; junction bases with no gene match: 8. Germline V gene data show CDR1 as KGHSH and CDR2 as LQKENI. CDR3 residues: CASSDTSGWIGELFF. DNA for the CDR3: TGTGCCAGCTCAGACACTAGCGGGTGGATCGGGGAGCTGTTTTTT.

This clone was picked up a small number of times. The likely explanation is a read error, given a far larger clone one base away. This CDR3 fails to terminate in the conserved phenylalanine or tryptophan, so it likely reflects a read error. The gene calls are TRBV30 and TRBJ2-7; 7 nucleotides align to TRBD2. The CDR3 totals 14 residues. Per germline, CDR1 GTSNPN and CDR2 SVGIG (reference sequence). Germline trimming cut 0 bases from V and 4 bases from J; bases unmatched to any gene: 6. CDR3 loop: CAWSVPGGGYEQYL. The CDR3, as DNA: TGTGCCTGGAGTGTACCCGGGGGAGGGTACGAGCAGTACCTC.

Points on this clone: Sequence at one end of the junction differs from germline and may be a read error. The same CDR3 arises from other DNA sequences in this sample as well. The chain links TRBV10-3 to TRBJ2-5; D not certain. The CDR3 is 13 amino acids. Germline CDR1 is ENHRY and CDR2 is SYGVKD. In nucleotides, the CDR3 is TGTGCCGTCAGTGCGTCTAGTGGGCAGACCCAGTACTTC. Protein: CAVSASSGQTQYF.

In regard to this clone: It is likely a read error: a sequence one base away is far more abundant. The V and J genes are TRBV28 and TRBJ1-4; possible D gene TRBD1, 6 bases. Germline CDR1 and CDR2: MDHEN and SYDVKM. CDR3 length equals 14 residues. The CDR3 coding sequence is TGTGCCGGCAGAACACAGGGCCAGGGGGAAAAACTGTTTTTT. Protein sequence: CAGRTQGQGEKLFF.

To note about this clone: With only one base between it and a far larger clone, this is likely a read error. The J gene is TRBJ2-5, the V gene TRBV5-1, with TRBD2 as a possible D gene (5 bases). TRBJ2-7 explains the end of the DNA better; the J call may be wrong. Germline values: CDR1 SGHRS, CDR2 YFSETQ. The CDR3 loop spans 18 amino acids. The CDR3 here is CASSLVASRRTTPYEQYF. CDR3 sequence (DNA): TGCGCCAGCAGCTTGGTGGCTAGCAGGAGGACCACTCCTTACGAGCAGTACTTC.

Comments on this clone: Sequence at one end of the junction differs from germline and may be a read error. Additional DNA sequences in this sample encode the identical CDR3. CDR3 residues: CASSFGVNQPQHF. The CDR3 DNA follows: TGTGCCAGTAGCTTCGGGGTTAATCAGCCCCAGCATTTT. The rearrangement joins TRBV5-6 to TRBJ1-5; D call uncertain. This CDR3 comprises 13 residues. Germline lookup yields CDR1 SGHDT and CDR2 YYEEEE.